Listed below are T cell receptor beta chains from one sample, sequenced in a study of graft-versus-host responses after intestinal transplantation. These TCRs are of unknown antigen specificity. Using immunoSEQ multiplex PCR, the repertoire was profiled, and TCRdb retains in-frame clones only, with some absent. The table records more than 85,000 clones, just over 90% of them present only once. This material consisted of unstimulated CD8+ T cells sorted from spleen or lymph node cells, taken before intestinal transplant. The receptors were sampled from a human donor who received an intestinal transplant. Both conserved end residues are part of each CDR3. The order of the fields is J gene, D gene, clone size, V gene, CDR3 DNA, CDR3 protein. The D gene is left open where the match is weak. Not every row has a clone size; where given, it reads once, few, many or a size class.

J gene: TRBJ1-5; D gene: .; clone size: .; V gene: TRBV7-8; CDR3 DNA: TGTGCCAGCAGCTTACTGGGGGGTCGGGGCAATCAGCCCCAGCATTTT; CDR3 protein: CASSLLGGRGNQPQHF
J gene: TRBJ2-3; D gene: .; clone size: once; V gene: TRBV9; CDR3 DNA: TGTGCCAGCAGCGTAGGGGCGGGGCGGGGCACAGATACGCAGTATTTT; CDR3 protein: CASSVGAGRGTDTQYF
J gene: TRBJ2-1; D gene: TRBD2; clone size: .; V gene: TRBV4-1; CDR3 DNA: TGCGCCAGCAGGGGGATGGGAGGGAACGCCCGAAACGATGAGCAGTTCTTC; CDR3 protein: CASRGMGGNARNDEQFF
J gene: TRBJ2-2; D gene: TRBD1; clone size: .; V gene: TRBV18; CDR3 DNA: TGTGCCAGCTCACCGAAGACAGGGACGAACACCGGGGAGCTGTTTTTT; CDR3 protein: CASSPKTGTNTGELFF
J gene: TRBJ2-1; D gene: .; clone size: once; V gene: TRBV6-5; CDR3 DNA: TGTGCCAGCAGTTACTCGAAGGGGAATGAGCAGTTCTTC; CDR3 protein: CASSYSKGNEQFF
J gene: TRBJ2-7; D gene: TRBD1; clone size: .; V gene: TRBV4-1; CDR3 DNA: TGCGCCAGCAGCCAAGATAAGGGGGACAGTCTTAGTTACGAGCAGTACTTC; CDR3 protein: CASSQDKGDSLSYEQYF
J gene: TRBJ2-2; D gene: .; clone size: .; V gene: TRBV4-1; CDR3 DNA: TGCGCCAGCAGCCCGGGGAAGAACACCGGGGAGCTGTTTTTT; CDR3 protein: CASSPGKNTGELFF
J gene: TRBJ2-3; D gene: .; clone size: .; V gene: TRBV13; CDR3 DNA: TGTGCCAGCACCACAAGGTGGAGTGGCGCAGATACGCAGTATTTT; CDR3 protein: CASTTRWSGADTQYF
J gene: TRBJ1-2; D gene: .; clone size: .; V gene: TRBV7-2; CDR3 DNA: TGTGCCAGCAGCTCAACTATACGGGGCTATGGCTACACCTTC; CDR3 protein: CASSSTIRGYGYTF
J gene: TRBJ1-2; D gene: .; clone size: .; V gene: TRBV27; CDR3 DNA: TGTGCCAGCAGTCTCGGACAGAACTATGGCTACACCTTC; CDR3 protein: CASSLGQNYGYTF
J gene: TRBJ2-1; D gene: TRBD1; clone size: .; V gene: TRBV19; CDR3 DNA: TGTGCCAGTAGTACTGACAGGGGGGACTACAATGAGCAGTTCTTC; CDR3 protein: CASSTDRGDYNEQFF